The 16 T cell receptor beta chains below were found in one sample sequenced in a study of somatic mutations in cytotoxic T cells in rheumatoid arthritis (dated by TCRdb to the late 2010s). The library was made by the immunoSEQ multiplex PCR assay. The table comes from immuneACCESS by way of TCRdb, which keeps in-frame sequences with V and J called. Part of the clones is missing from these tables; in studies checked, under half for an unresolved V gene and the rest for unknown reasons. The sample yields approximately 18,000 clones; about 80% were counted once. The leading ten clones occupy about 9% of the sample. The sample taken for sequencing was CD8+ T cells sorted from blood. These receptors originate from an adult with rheumatoid arthritis.

The chain carries TRBV5-1 and TRBJ2-7; D call uncertain. This CDR3 has 13 amino acids. V lost 0 bases, J lost 3 bases, and 7 bases lay in between. Germline CDR1 and CDR2: SGHRS and YFSETQ. The CDR3: CASSLEDDYEQYF. The CDR3 nucleotides read TGCGCCAGCAGCTTGGAGGATGACTACGAGCAGTACTTC.

A single count supports this clone. The gene calls are TRBV9 and TRBJ2-1, with D tentatively TRBD1 (5 bases). Trimming stripped 0 bases from V and 4 bases from J, with 11 bases between. Looked up from germline, CDR1 is SGDLS and CDR2 is YYNGEE. CDR3 length: 15 amino acids. CDR3 region: CASSVGTGAYNEQFF. The CDR3 region has the DNA TGTGCCAGCAGCGTAGGTACAGGAGCTTACAATGAGCAGTTCTTC.

This chain connects TRBV4-1 to TRBJ1-2; 11 nucleotides align to TRBD1. Trimming removed 0 bases from V and 5 bases from J; junction bases left unmatched: 11. The germline CDR1 and CDR2 sequences are MGHRA and YSYEKL. This CDR3 comprises 18 residues. The DNA of the CDR3 is TGCGCCAGCAGCCAAGATCTCTTCGGACAGGGGGCGAAGTATGGCTACACCTTC. Its protein product is CASSQDLFGQGAKYGYTF.

This rearrangement joins TRBV13 to TRBJ2-7; no definite D call. Germline V gene data show CDR1 as PRHDT and CDR2 as FYEKMQ (reference sequence). Trimming removed 0 bases from V and 1 base from J, with 10 bases in between. This CDR3 has 15 residues. As DNA, the CDR3 is TGTGCCAGCAGCTTAGGGCGTGACTCTTCCTACGAGCAGTACTTC. Its protein product is CASSLGRDSSYEQYF.

V usage is TRBV2 and J usage is TRBJ2-7, with TRBD1 matching over 7 bases. The V gene end was trimmed by 4 bases and the J gene end by 2 bases; junction bases not matched to a gene: 5. Germline V gene lookup returns CDR1 SNHLY and CDR2 FYNNEI. This CDR3 has 14 amino acids. CDR3: CASSVRGGPYEQYF. The CDR3 DNA is TGTGCCAGCAGTGTTCGAGGGGGCCCCTACGAGCAGTACTTC. Drawing the rest from reference TRBV2 and TRBJ2-7, the complete variable domain is EPEVTQTPSHQVTQMGQEVILRCVPISNHLYFYWYRQILGQKVEFLVSFYNNEISEKSEIFDDQFSVERPDGSNFTLKIRSTKLEDSAMYFCASSVRGGPYEQYFGPGTRLTVT.

The genes are TRBV2 and TRBJ2-7; D could derive from TRBD1 or TRBD2 (5 bases each). Germline CDR1 reads SNHLY; CDR2 reads FYNNEI. The CDR3 is 11 amino acids. The V gene lost 3 bases and the J gene lost 11 bases, with 11 bases spanning the gap. In nucleotides, the CDR3 is TGTGCCAGCAGTGATGGGGGAAAGGAGTACTTC. This encodes CASSDGGKEYF.

The V call is TRBV25-1, the J call TRBJ1-1; D is unresolved. Germline assignment: CDR1 MGHDK and CDR2 SYGVNS. The CDR3 has 12 residues. Trimming stripped 3 bases from V and 4 bases from J, with 6 bases between. The CDR3 sequence is CASSEGFTEAFF. In DNA form, the CDR3 reads TGTGCCAGCAGTGAGGGATTCACTGAAGCTTTCTTT.

The rearrangement links TRBV6-1 to TRBJ2-2; D may correspond to TRBD1 or TRBD2 (6 bases each). V dropped 3 bases and J dropped 4 bases, with 15 bases sitting between them. CDR1 is MNHNS and CDR2 is SASEGT in the germline V gene. The CDR3 loop spans 16 amino acids. CDR3: CASSDPPGAGTGELFF. CDR3 bases: TGTGCCAGCAGTGACCCCCCGGGGGCGGGCACCGGGGAGCTGTTTTTT.

The chain is built from TRBV6-6 and TRBJ2-7, with 9 bases aligning to TRBD1. This CDR3 is built from 15 residues. Unmatched junction bases numbered 7, after V lost 5 bases and J lost 2 bases. Germline values: CDR1 MNHNY, CDR2 SVGAGI (reference sequence). CDR3 loop: CASSGAGTGPYEQYF. The CDR3 DNA is TGTGCCAGCAGTGGCGCCGGGACAGGGCCCTACGAGCAGTACTTC.

The chain carries TRBV7-3 and TRBJ2-3; D remains unclear. This CDR3 spans 13 amino acids. Trimming shortened V by 2 bases and J by 2 bases, and 5 bases separated the two germline ends. Germline CDR1 SGHTA, CDR2 FQGTGA. The CDR3 here is CASSLPDTDTQYF. CDR3 bases: TGTGCCAGCAGCTTACCAGACACAGATACGCAGTATTTT.

V gene TRBV6-5 combines with J gene TRBJ1-6, with TRBD1 identical over 9 bases. The CDR3 is 15 residues long. Germline values: CDR1 MNHEY, CDR2 SVGAGI. V was clipped by 2 bases and J by 7 bases; unmatched bases: 3. Here the CDR3 reads CASSYGQGLNSPLHF. The DNA of the CDR3 is TGTGCCAGCAGTTACGGACAGGGGTTAAATTCACCCCTCCACTTT.

The gene calls are TRBV5-4 and TRBJ2-3; 7 nucleotides line up with TRBD1. This CDR3 spans 18 amino acids. The V gene end was trimmed by 0 bases and the J gene end by 4 bases; junction bases not matched to a gene: 14. Germline-derived CDR1 and CDR2 are SGHNT and YYREEE (reference sequence). The CDR3 bases are TGTGCCAGCAGCTTGGCGCAGGGGGTGGCCCTTGGAGCAGATACGCAGTATTTT. Its protein product is CASSLAQGVALGADTQYF. Based on the CDR3 plus reference TRBV5-4 and TRBJ2-3, the full variable domain is ETGVTQSPTHLIKTRGQQVTLRCSSQSGHNTVSWYQQALGQGPQFIFQYYREEENGRGNFPPRFSGLQFPNYSSELNVNALELDDSALYLCASSLAQGVALGADTQYFGPGTRLTVL.

J is TRBJ2-7 and V is TRBV2; 8 bases line up with TRBD1. V trimming: 5 bases; J trimming: 4 bases; junction bases outside the gene matches: 10. CDR1 and CDR2 (germline): SNHLY, FYNNEI. The CDR3 runs to 15 residues. CDR3 in DNA: TGTGCCAGCAGTTTTGGGACAGGCGACCCTTACGAGCAGTACTTC. Its protein product is CASSFGTGDPYEQYF.

Only one count was recorded for this clone. The rearrangement joins TRBV7-9 to TRBJ2-7, with 9 bases identical to TRBD2. CDR3 length: 14 amino acids. V lost 5 bases, J lost 3 bases, and 5 bases stayed unmatched. CDR1 and CDR2 (germline): SEHNR, FQNEAQ (reference sequence). Written as DNA, the CDR3 is TGTGCCAGCAGCCAGACTAGCGGTCTCTACGAGCAGTACTTC. It yields the protein CASSQTSGLYEQYF. Full variable domain (missing parts from reference TRBV7-9 and TRBJ2-7): DTGVSQNPRHKITKRGQNVTFRCDPISEHNRLYWYRQTLGQGPEFLTYFQNEAQLEKSRLLSDRFSAERPKGSFSTLEIQRTEQGDSAMYLCASSQTSGLYEQYFGPGTRLTVT.

The V gene is TRBV28, the J gene TRBJ2-1; TRBD1 matches 9 bases. The CDR3 totals 13 residues. Germline V gene lookup returns CDR1 MDHEN and CDR2 SYDVKM. The junction had 4 bases not matched to a gene; V was cut back by 3 bases and J by 10 bases. The CDR3: CASSFPTGGEQFF. The CDR3 DNA sequence: TGTGCCAGCAGTTTCCCTACAGGGGGCGAGCAGTTCTTC.

The J gene is TRBJ2-1, the V gene TRBV10-3; D unresolved. Trimming took 0 bases from V and 6 from J, leaving 9 bases between them. The CDR3 loop spans 14 amino acids. Per germline, CDR1 ENHRY and CDR2 SYGVKD. The CDR3 DNA follows: TGTGCCATCAGTGAGTCGATATCGGGCAATGAGCAGTTCTTC. Translated: CAISESISGNEQFF.